This TCR beta chain was captured by sequencing in a study of Ad26.COV2.S vaccination and SARS-CoV-2 variants. Background on the study: Donor had been placed in the Ad26.COV2.S arm of the COV1001 trial.

Study results and limitations: Vaccine recipients surpassed placebo recipients in spike-specific TCR breadth. The analyses of TCR breadth and depth may have understated the size of total T cell responses.

For this clone: The antigen is not known.

The V gene lost 5 bases and the J gene lost 11 bases, with 21 bases spanning the gap. CDR1 KGHSH and CDR2 LQKENI come from the germline V gene. The length of the CDR3 is 14 residues. Documented treatment: roughly 18 received Ad26.COV2.S at low or high dose, single or two shots; 5 received placebo; per-sample allocation not given. Following the first vaccine or placebo injection, samples were taken on day 63. Repertoires were generated with immunoSEQ multiplex PCR, while TCRdb's copy carries only in-frame clones and drops some. The sample includes about 350,000 clones, about 88% of them seen just once.

The sequence was collected from a person aged 18-60 years who received the Ad26.COV2.S COVID-19 vaccine or a placebo. The starting material was peripheral blood, obtained in a trial of Ad26.COV2.S vaccine versus placebo. The chain joins TRBV18 to TRBJ1-1, with a possible D match to TRBD1 (5 bases). CDR3 nucleotide sequence: TGTGCCAGCTCAATGAGGACCGATGACAGTAGTGCTTTCTTT. This gives the protein CASSMRTDDSSAFF.